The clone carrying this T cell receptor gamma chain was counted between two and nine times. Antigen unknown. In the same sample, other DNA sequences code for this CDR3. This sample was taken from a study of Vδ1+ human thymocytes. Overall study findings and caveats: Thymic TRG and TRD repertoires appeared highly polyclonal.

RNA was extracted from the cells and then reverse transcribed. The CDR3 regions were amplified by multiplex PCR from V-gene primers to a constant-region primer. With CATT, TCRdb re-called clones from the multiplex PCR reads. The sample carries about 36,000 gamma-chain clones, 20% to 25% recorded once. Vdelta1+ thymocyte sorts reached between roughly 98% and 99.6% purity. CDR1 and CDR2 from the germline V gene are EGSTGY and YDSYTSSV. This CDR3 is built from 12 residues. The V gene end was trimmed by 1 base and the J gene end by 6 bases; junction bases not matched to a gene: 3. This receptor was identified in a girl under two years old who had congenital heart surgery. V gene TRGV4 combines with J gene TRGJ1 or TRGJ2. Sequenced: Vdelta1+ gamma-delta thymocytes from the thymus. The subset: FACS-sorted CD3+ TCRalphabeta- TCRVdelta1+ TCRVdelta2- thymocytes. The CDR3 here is CATWDGPYKKLF. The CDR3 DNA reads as TGTGCCACCTGGGATGGACCTTATAAGAAACTCTTT.